This T cell receptor (beta chain) was found in a study of read filtering for tumor transcriptome and immune sequencing. The wider study: By R-ISS, stages I, II and III held roughly 8, 15 and 7 patients. DNase treatment preceded whole-transcriptome library preparation. TCR-mapped reads were about 4 to 11 million with IR-seq versus about 85 to 1,300 with RNA-seq. Regarding the study as a whole: IR-seq and RNA-seq agreed better without single-read clonotypes.

The ends lost 5 bases at V and 1 base at J; junction bases unmatched: 4. CDR3 length: 15 amino acids. The germline V gene encodes CDR1 SGHVS and CDR2 FNYEAQ. The library was built from about 400 ng RNA with molecular barcoded adaptors for alpha/delta and beta/gamma chains. Via MiXCR, TCRdb re-called the reads, giving one row per CDR3 protein. There are tens of thousands of distinct CDR3 sequences in the sample; around 18% occur only once, and more than 12% lies in the top ten. This clonotype was found many times. The antigen is undetermined. The chain employs TRBV7-6 and TRBJ2-5; 10 nucleotides agree with TRBD1. The sequencing sample was made of a population of CD138-negative cells sorted from bone marrow. This receptor was obtained from a donor aged 40 or over with multiple myeloma. The CDR3 sequence is CASSIGQGVQETQYF. The CDR3 DNA is TGTGCCAGCAGCATTGGACAGGGGGTCCAAGAGACCCAGTACTTC.